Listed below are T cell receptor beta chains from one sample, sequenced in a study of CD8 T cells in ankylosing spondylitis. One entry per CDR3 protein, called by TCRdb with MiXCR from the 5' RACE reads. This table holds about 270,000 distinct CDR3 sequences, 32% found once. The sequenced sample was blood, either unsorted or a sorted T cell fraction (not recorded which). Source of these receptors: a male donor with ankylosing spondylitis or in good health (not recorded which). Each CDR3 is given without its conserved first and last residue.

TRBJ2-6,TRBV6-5,ASSYGGTFSGANVLT
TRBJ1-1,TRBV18,ASSRGISYPQAF
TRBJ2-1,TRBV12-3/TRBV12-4,ASSADSYNEQF
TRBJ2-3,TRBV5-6,ASSPGTGGTDTQY
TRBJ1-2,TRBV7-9,ASSSTGWDGYT
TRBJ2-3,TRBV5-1,ASSLALDTDTQY
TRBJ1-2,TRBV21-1,ASSRSRTGVVVRGYT
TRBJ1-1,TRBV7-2,ASSLMAGGSRTEAF
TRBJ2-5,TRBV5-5,ASSYQDRETQY
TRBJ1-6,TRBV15,ATSRDRASVPLH
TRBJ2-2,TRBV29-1,SYGYAGELF
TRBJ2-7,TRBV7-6,ASSLARDYEQY
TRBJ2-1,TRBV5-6,ASSLATSGVGEQF